The 11 T cell receptor beta chains reported below all come from one sample, sequenced in a study of control samples from healthy donors and cancer patients. Sequenced by immunoSEQ multiplex PCR; TCRdb stores in-frame clones only, minus some. The repertoire consists of 110,000 or so clones, with about 80% occurring once and the leading ten covering around 6.2%. Source material: blood. The receptors originated from a man between 18 and 35 years old in good health.

The chain couples TRBV28 to TRBJ2-5; D not resolved. Germline V gives CDR1 MDHEN, CDR2 SYDVKM. Trimming stripped 8 bases from V and 5 bases from J, with 15 bases between. The CDR3 sequence is 13 residues long. This chain's CDR3 is CASFSFFGETQYF. CDR3 bases: TGTGCCAGCTTCAGTTTCTTCGGGGAGACCCAGTACTTC.

The rearrangement links TRBV4-1 to TRBJ2-7; D ambiguous. This CDR3 is 15 amino acids long. V dropped 0 bases and J dropped 4 bases, with 13 bases sitting between them. CDR1 MGHRA and CDR2 YSYEKL come from the germline V gene. The CDR3 DNA sequence: TGCGCCAGCAGCCAAGAAGTTCTACCGATTTACGAGCAGTACTTC. Its protein product is CASSQEVLPIYEQYF.

This chain connects TRBV11-2 to TRBJ2-3; TRBD2 matches at 8 bases. Losses at the gene ends were 5 bases for V and 0 bases for J; bases not matched to a gene: 10. The length of the CDR3 is 17 residues. Per germline, CDR1 SGHAT and CDR2 FQNNGV. In DNA, the CDR3 is TGTGCCAGCAGCCCCCGGGGGGGGTACTCTAGCACAGATACGCAGTATTTT. Translation: CASSPRGGYSSTDTQYF.

The rearrangement joins TRBV25-1 to TRBJ2-1; weak D call: TRBD2 (6 bases). Germline loops: CDR1 MGHDK, CDR2 SYGVNS. V lost 0 bases and J 0 bases, leaving 9 bases between the germline ends. CDR3 length: 16 residues. DNA for the CDR3: TGTGCCAGCAGTGAATACCGGGGGAACTCCTACAATGAGCAGTTCTTC. Translating gives CASSEYRGNSYNEQFF.

The chain couples TRBV12-3 or TRBV12-4 to TRBJ1-1, with TRBD1 matching 8 bases. Unmatched junction bases numbered 10, after V lost 5 bases and J lost 11 bases. The CDR3 sequence is 13 residues long. The CDR3 DNA reads TGTGCCAGCAGTCCCCGGACAGGGTTCGAGGCTTTCTTT. It is translated as CASSPRTGFEAFF.

The V and J genes are TRBV27 and TRBJ2-1; perhaps D is TRBD1 or TRBD2 (5 bases each). Trimming stripped 3 bases from V and 2 bases from J, with 14 bases between. The germline V gene encodes CDR1 MNHEY and CDR2 SMNVEV (reference sequence). The CDR3 runs to 16 residues. CDR3 region: CASSFFWETAYNEQFF. CDR3 DNA: TGTGCCAGCAGTTTTTTCTGGGAGACAGCCTACAATGAGCAGTTCTTC.

The J gene is TRBJ2-3, the V gene TRBV19; weak D call: TRBD2 (6 bases). Germline values: CDR1 LNHDA, CDR2 SQIVND (reference sequence). Trimming cost V 8 bases and J 4 bases, with 19 bases left between them. The CDR3 runs to 15 residues. In nucleotides, the CDR3 is TGTGCCAGTGGCCACGGGGGAGTGAGGTCAGATACGCAGTATTTT. This codes for CASGHGGVRSDTQYF.

This chain uses TRBV18 with TRBJ2-2; a possible D gene is TRBD2 (7 bases). Per the germline V gene, CDR1 is KGHSH and CDR2 is LQKENI. Trimming pared 5 bases from V and 6 bases from J, leaving 19 bases between. CDR3 length equals 16 residues. The CDR3: CASSRGRGAEAGELFF. The CDR3 bases are TGTGCCAGCTCAAGAGGACGGGGGGCTGAGGCCGGGGAGCTGTTTTTT.

J is TRBJ2-1 and V is TRBV18; 8 bases map to TRBD2. Trimming took 3 bases from V and 9 from J; bases not matched to a gene: 7. The CDR3 is 14 amino acids. Germline V gene data show CDR1 as KGHSH and CDR2 as LQKENI. The CDR3 is CASSPSGGFGEQFF. For the CDR3, the DNA is TGTGCCAGCTCACCCTCGGGGGGGTTCGGTGAGCAGTTCTTC.

The chain combines TRBV4-2 with TRBJ2-3; tentative D call: TRBD1 (5 bases). The V gene lost 3 bases and the J gene lost 4 bases, with 11 bases spanning the gap. Germline CDR1 and CDR2: LGHNA and YNFKEQ. CDR3 length equals 14 residues. DNA of the CDR3: TGTGCCAGCAGCCAGTGGCTAGGGGCAGATACGCAGTATTTT. This sequence encodes CASSQWLGADTQYF.

The chain recombines TRBV28 with TRBJ2-2; no reliable D call. CDR3 length: 13 residues. Germline V gives CDR1 MDHEN, CDR2 SYDVKM. Trimming removed 2 bases from V and 3 bases from J, with 4 bases in between. The CDR3 bases are TGTGCCAGCAGTTTACTATACACCGGGGAGCTGTTTTTT. Translation: CASSLLYTGELFF.